These 20 T cell receptor beta chains originate from one sample sequenced in a study of regulatory T cells in long-lasting Graves disease. Assembly of TCR beta libraries relied on iRepertoire HTBI primers together with Arm-PCR of CDR3 regions. TCRdb re-derived calls from the multiplex PCR reads in MiXCR, one entry per CDR3 protein. The sample lists 240,000 or so distinct CDR3 sequences, 20% to 25% seen once, with around 13% in the top ten. Specified time point: newly diagnosed GD, antithyroid drugs for less than 3 months. RNA from PBMCs was the source of the TCR library. Sequenced material: peripheral blood mononuclear cells (PBMCs), taken at new diagnosis, from a patient treated with antithyroid drugs. The receptors stem from a female donor with Graves disease.

This clonotype has more than one count but fewer than ten. The gene calls are TRBV6-2 or TRBV6-3 and TRBJ2-7, with 8 bases identical to TRBD1. Germline CDR1 is MNHEY and CDR2 is SVGEGT. V lost 10 bases and J lost 1; bases outside the gene matches: 12. The CDR3 sequence is 15 residues long. This CDR3 reads CATQHRDRPSYEQYF. DNA of the CDR3: TGTGCCACCCAACACCGGGACAGGCCTTCCTACGAGCAGTACTTC.

The rearrangement uses TRBV12-3 or TRBV12-4 and TRBJ1-3; D may be TRBD1 (5 bases). The V end was cut by 5 bases, the J end by 4 bases, with 15 bases between. The CDR3 runs to 15 residues. The CDR3 protein is CASSPGTFPGNTIYF. In nucleotides, the CDR3 is TGTGCCAGCAGTCCCGGGACTTTTCCCGGAAACACCATATATTTT.

The gene calls are TRBV29-1 and TRBJ1-5; no reliable D call. The CDR3 extends over 12 amino acids. CDR1 SQVTM and CDR2 ANQGSEA come from the germline V gene. Trimming cost V 5 bases and J 2 bases, with 7 bases left between them. This CDR3 is CSVSQGNQPQHF. The DNA of the CDR3 is TGCAGCGTTAGCCAGGGCAATCAGCCCCAGCATTTT.

In this sample, this clonotype turned up many times. One junction end does not reproduce the germline sequence, and a read error may be involved. V gene TRBV20-1 combines with J gene TRBJ1-5; maybe TRBD1 (5 bases). Looked up from germline, CDR1 is DFQATT and CDR2 is SNEGSKA (reference sequence). This CDR3 has 12 amino acids. DNA of the CDR3: TGCAGTGCCAGAGGGGGCAATCAGCCCCAGCATTTT. Translation gives CSARGGNQPQHF.

On this clonotype: This could be a read error, since a much larger clone is one nucleotide away. This chain connects TRBV6-2 or TRBV6-3 to TRBJ2-2, with a tentative D call TRBD1 (6 bases). Germline lookup yields CDR1 MNHEY and CDR2 SVGEGT. This CDR3 has 14 residues. The CDR3 nucleotides read TGTGCCAGCACCAGGGGTAGGAACACCAGGGAGCTGTTTTTT. Translating it yields CASTRGRNTRELFF.

This clonotype was recorded at least ten times. The rearrangement uses TRBV2 and TRBJ2-7; 8 bases map to TRBD2. Germline V lookup: CDR1 SNHLY, CDR2 FYNNEI. The CDR3 covers 14 residues. V was pared by 6 bases and J by 0 bases, with 4 bases of the junction left unmatched. In DNA, the CDR3 is TGTGCCAGCAGGGAGGCGGGGGGCTCCTACGAGCAGTACTTC. Translation: CASREAGGSYEQYF.

This clonotype was detected ten times or more. V and J are TRBV7-2 and TRBJ2-2; 7 bases match TRBD2. The CDR3 length is 17 residues. Per the germline V gene, CDR1 is SGHTA and CDR2 is FQGNSA. The trim removed 1 base at V and 6 bases at J, leaving 11 bases unmatched. The CDR3 sequence is CASSLVASGGRAGELFF. The CDR3 DNA is TGTGCCAGCAGCTTAGTGGCTAGCGGAGGGAGGGCCGGGGAGCTGTTTTTT.

In this sample, this clonotype turned up many times. The junction differs from germline at one of its ends, possibly a read error. The genes are TRBV3-1 and TRBJ2-1; D is possibly TRBD1 (5 bases). In germline, CDR1 is LGHDT, CDR2 YNNKEL (reference sequence). The CDR3 is 14 residues long. The CDR3 DNA sequence: TGTGCCAGCAGCCAAGTTGACAGTCCTCCGATCGTAATCTTC. Amino acid sequence: CASSQVDSPPIVIF.

This clonotype was observed at least ten times. This sequence joins TRBV9 and TRBJ2-3; 8 bases line up with TRBD1. Germline V gene sequence: CDR1 SGDLS, CDR2 YYNGEE. V lost 4 bases to trimming and J lost 6 bases; unmatched junction nucleotides: 10. This CDR3 region has 15 residues. The DNA for the CDR3 is TGTGCCAGCAGCCTCATGACAGGGGCCCCCGATACGCAGTATTTT. This gives the protein CASSLMTGAPDTQYF.

This clonotype was counted a few times. This rearrangement joins TRBV4-1 to TRBJ2-6; D gene uncertain. Germline V gene sequence: CDR1 MGHRA, CDR2 YSYEKL. V lost 1 base and J 15 bases, leaving 16 bases between the germline ends. This CDR3 spans 14 amino acids. In DNA, the CDR3 is TGCGCCAGCAGCCAAGGGCCGGTTTTGGACGCCCTGACTTTC. Translation gives CASSQGPVLDALTF.

The table lists this clonotype with many counts. The chain joins TRBV11-2 to TRBJ2-1, with 9 bases that match TRBD2. The CDR3 totals 15 residues. J gave up 9 bases and V 0 bases, and 6 bases lay outside the gene matches. Germline lookup yields CDR1 SGHAT and CDR2 FQNNGV. This CDR3 reads CASSLDLGGRVEQFF. The CDR3 DNA reads TGTGCCAGCAGCTTAGATCTGGGCGGGAGGGTTGAGCAGTTCTTC.

This clonotype was detected many times. This rearrangement joins TRBV29-1 to TRBJ2-5; D gene ambiguous. This CDR3 has 11 amino acids. Germline V CDR1 and CDR2: SQVTM, ANQGSEA. Deletions cut 3 bases from V and 5 bases from J, with 7 bases between. This CDR3 reads CSVDERETQYF. CDR3 bases: TGCAGCGTTGACGAACGGGAGACCCAGTACTTC.

In this sample, this clonotype turned up many times. A much larger clone sits a single nucleotide away, making a read error possible. The chain has TRBV7-9 and TRBJ2-7; 8 bases match TRBD1. Germline V lookup: CDR1 SEHNR, CDR2 FQNEAQ (reference sequence). J lost 3 bases, V lost 5 bases, and 6 bases had no gene match. CDR3 size: 14 residues. The CDR3 here is CASSETGADYEQYF. CDR3 bases: TGTGCCAGCAGCGAGACAGGGGCGGACTACGAGCAGTACTTC. Full variable domain (remainder filled in from reference TRBV7-9 and TRBJ2-7): DTGVSQNPRHKITKRGQNVTFRCDPISEHNRLYWYRQTLGQGPEFLTYFQNEAQLEKSRLLSDRFSAERPKGSFSTLEIQRTEQGDSAMYLCASSETGADYEQYFGPGTRLTVT.

With regard to this clonotype: An end of the junction does not agree with germline; a read error may underlie this. The chain uses TRBV6-1 and TRBJ2-7, with D possibly being TRBD1 (5 bases). The V gene's germline CDR1 is MNHNS and CDR2 SASEGT. This CDR3 contains 13 residues. The CDR3 loop reads CATYTGISYEQYF. Written as DNA, the CDR3 is TGCGCCACCTATACAGGAATCTCCTACGAGCAGTACTTC.

The V call is TRBV5-6, the J call TRBJ2-3; 9 bases line up with TRBD2. This CDR3 comprises 15 residues. The J segment lost 6 bases and the V segment lost 1 base, leaving 6 bases of the junction unmatched. Looked up from germline, CDR1 is SGHDT and CDR2 is YYEEEE. The CDR3 nucleotides are TGTGCCAGCAGCTTGTCTAGCGGGACCCGCGATACGCAGTATTTT. It yields the protein CASSLSSGTRDTQYF.

The V call is TRBV7-9, the J call TRBJ1-5, with D unresolved. The V and J ends lost 3 bases and 10 bases respectively, with 10 bases between them. CDR1 and CDR2 from the germline V gene are SEHNR and FQNEAQ (reference sequence). There are 12 residues in the CDR3. The CDR3 DNA reads as TGTGCCAGCAGCTTGGCGTCGGGTCCCCAGCATTTT. Translated, it gives CASSLASGPQHF.

This clonotype was seen repeatedly, ten times or more. The J gene is TRBJ2-7, the V gene TRBV5-4; 7 bases fit TRBD2. CDR1 is SGHNT, CDR2 YYREEE, per germline (reference sequence). The ends lost 0 bases at V and 0 bases at J; junction bases unmatched: 6. The CDR3 spans 16 residues. The CDR3 DNA sequence: TGTGCCAGCAGCTTGGGAGCGGGACCCACCTCCTACGAGCAGTACTTC. Its protein product is CASSLGAGPTSYEQYF.

The sample holds one count of this clonotype. A much larger clone lies one base from this, so it may be a read error. This chain joins TRBV10-3 and TRBJ2-3; TRBD2 is a possible D gene (6 bases). V was trimmed by 5 bases and J by 3 bases, leaving 15 bases between them. CDR1 and CDR2 (germline): ENHRY, SYGVKD. The CDR3 is 15 amino acids. CDR3 bases: TGTGCCATCAGTTACTCGTCCGGGACTACAGATACGCAGTATTTT. Its protein is CAISYSSGTTDTQYF.

This clonotype was observed many times. The J gene is TRBJ1-5, the V gene TRBV2, with TRBD1 matching over 7 bases. CDR1 SNHLY and CDR2 FYNNEI come from the germline V gene. The trim removed 6 bases at V and 6 bases at J, leaving 8 bases unmatched. The CDR3 extends over 14 amino acids. DNA for the CDR3: TGTGCCAGCAGGTCCACAGGGGAGGCTCAGCCCCAGCATTTT. This gives the protein CASRSTGEAQPQHF.

This clonotype was counted many times. The chain joins TRBV28 to TRBJ2-1, with D maybe TRBD2 (5 bases). V lost 6 bases to trimming and J lost 9 bases, with 9 bases between them. The CDR3 spans 11 residues. CDR1 MDHEN and CDR2 SYDVKM come from the germline V gene. The CDR3 protein is CASSLEGEQFF. The CDR3 DNA is TGTGCCAGCAGCTTAGAGGGTGAGCAGTTCTTC. Full variable domain (outside the CDR3, taken from reference TRBV28 and TRBJ2-1): DVKVTQSSRYLVKRTGEKVFLECVQDMDHENMFWYRQDPGLGLRLIYFSYDVKMKEKGDIPEGYSVSREKKERFSLILESASTNQTSMYLCASSLEGEQFFGPGTRLTVL.